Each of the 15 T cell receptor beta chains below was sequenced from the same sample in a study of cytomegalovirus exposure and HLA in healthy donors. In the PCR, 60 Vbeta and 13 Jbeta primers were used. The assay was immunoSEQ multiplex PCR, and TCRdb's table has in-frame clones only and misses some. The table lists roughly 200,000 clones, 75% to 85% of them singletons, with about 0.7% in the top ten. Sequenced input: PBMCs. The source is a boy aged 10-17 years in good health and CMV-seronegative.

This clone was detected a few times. For the CDR3, the DNA is TGTGCCAGTAGTATAAGAACAGGAGAATATGGCTACACCTTC. Its protein is CASSIRTGEYGYTF. The gene calls are TRBV19 and TRBJ1-2, with a weak D call TRBD1 (5 bases). Trimming cost V 2 bases and J 5 bases, with 12 bases left between them. This CDR3 spans 14 amino acids. Germline V gene data show CDR1 as LNHDA and CDR2 as SQIVND (reference sequence).

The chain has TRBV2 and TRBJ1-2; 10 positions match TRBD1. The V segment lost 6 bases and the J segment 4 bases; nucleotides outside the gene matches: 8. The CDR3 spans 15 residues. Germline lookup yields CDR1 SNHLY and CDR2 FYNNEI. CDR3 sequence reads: CASRVDRGRSYGYTF. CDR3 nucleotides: TGTGCCAGCAGAGTAGACAGGGGGCGTAGCTATGGCTACACCTTC.

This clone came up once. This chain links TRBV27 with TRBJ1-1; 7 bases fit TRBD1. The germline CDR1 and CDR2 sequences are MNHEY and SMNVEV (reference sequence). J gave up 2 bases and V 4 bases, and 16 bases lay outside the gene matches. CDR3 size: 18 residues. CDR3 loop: CASSWDRRGPSLNTEAFF. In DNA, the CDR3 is TGTGCCAGCAGTTGGGATAGGAGGGGGCCCTCCCTAAACACTGAAGCTTTCTTT.

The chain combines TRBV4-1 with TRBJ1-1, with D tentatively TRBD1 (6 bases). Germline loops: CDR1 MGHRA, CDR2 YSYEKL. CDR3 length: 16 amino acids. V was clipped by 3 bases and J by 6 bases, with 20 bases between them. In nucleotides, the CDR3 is TGCGCCAGCAGCCACCTTCCCTTACAGGGTTTACCTGAAGCTTTCTTT. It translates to CASSHLPLQGLPEAFF.

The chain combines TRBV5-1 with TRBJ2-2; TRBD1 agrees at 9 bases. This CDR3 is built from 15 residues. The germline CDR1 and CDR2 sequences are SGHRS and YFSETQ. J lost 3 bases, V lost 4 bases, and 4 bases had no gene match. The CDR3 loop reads CASSQRTGDTGELFF. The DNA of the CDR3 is TGCGCCAGCAGCCAAAGGACAGGGGACACCGGGGAGCTGTTTTTT.

The CDR3 nucleotides are TGTGCCAGCAGTGAACTGACAGGTTCGAACACTGAAGCTTTCTTT. It yields the protein CASSELTGSNTEAFF. The rearrangement uses TRBV2 and TRBJ1-1, with D possibly matching TRBD1 (6 bases). CDR3 size: 15 residues. CDR1 and CDR2 (germline): SNHLY, FYNNEI. V dropped 2 bases and J dropped 1 base, with 11 bases sitting between them.

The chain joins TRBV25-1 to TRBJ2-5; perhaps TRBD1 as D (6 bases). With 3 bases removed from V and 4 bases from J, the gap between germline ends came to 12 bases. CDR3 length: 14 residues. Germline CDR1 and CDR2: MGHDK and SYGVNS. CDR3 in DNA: TGTGCCAGCAGTGATAGGGGGTCCCCAGAGACCCAGTACTTC. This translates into CASSDRGSPETQYF.

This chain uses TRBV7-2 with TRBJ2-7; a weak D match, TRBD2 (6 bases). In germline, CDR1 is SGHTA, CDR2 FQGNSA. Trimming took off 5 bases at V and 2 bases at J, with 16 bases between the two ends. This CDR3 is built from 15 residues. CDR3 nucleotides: TGTGCCAGCAGCCCCGGGGCTAGCGCCGCCTACGAGCAGTACTTC. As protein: CASSPGASAAYEQYF.

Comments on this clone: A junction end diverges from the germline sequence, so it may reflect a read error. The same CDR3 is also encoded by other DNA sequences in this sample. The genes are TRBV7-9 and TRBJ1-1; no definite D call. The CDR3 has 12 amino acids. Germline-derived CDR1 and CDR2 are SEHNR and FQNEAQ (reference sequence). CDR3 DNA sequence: TGTTCCAGCAGCTTAGTCGGCACTGAAGCTTTCTTT. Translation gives CSSSLVGTEAFF.

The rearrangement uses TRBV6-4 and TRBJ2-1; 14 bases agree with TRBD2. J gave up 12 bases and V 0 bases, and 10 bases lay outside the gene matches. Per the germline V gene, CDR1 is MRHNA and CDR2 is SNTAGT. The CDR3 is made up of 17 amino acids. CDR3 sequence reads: CASSDSSGTSGSGWQFF. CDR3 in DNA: TGTGCCAGCAGTGACTCTTCCGGGACTAGCGGGAGTGGATGGCAGTTCTTC.

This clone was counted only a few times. The chain's CDR3 is CASSGARGLGLTF. The CDR3 DNA sequence: TGTGCCAGCAGCGGAGCCCGGGGTTTAGGGCTCACCTTC. The chain joins TRBV11-3 to TRBJ1-2; D is uncertain. The V end was cut by 5 bases, the J end by 13 bases, with 20 bases between. Germline assignment: CDR1 SGHNT and CDR2 YENEEA. This CDR3 comprises 13 residues.

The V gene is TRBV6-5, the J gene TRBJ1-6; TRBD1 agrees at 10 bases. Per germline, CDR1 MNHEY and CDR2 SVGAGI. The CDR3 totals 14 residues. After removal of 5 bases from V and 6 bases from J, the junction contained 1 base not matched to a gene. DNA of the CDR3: TGTGCCAGCAGTGGGGACAGGGGTAATTCACCCCTCCACTTT. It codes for CASSGDRGNSPLHF.

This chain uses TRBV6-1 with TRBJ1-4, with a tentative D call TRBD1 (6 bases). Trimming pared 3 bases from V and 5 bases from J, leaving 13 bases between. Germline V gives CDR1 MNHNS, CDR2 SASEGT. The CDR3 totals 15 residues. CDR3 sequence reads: CASSDRRQANEKLFF. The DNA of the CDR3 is TGTGCCAGCAGTGACCGAAGACAGGCCAATGAAAAACTGTTTTTT.

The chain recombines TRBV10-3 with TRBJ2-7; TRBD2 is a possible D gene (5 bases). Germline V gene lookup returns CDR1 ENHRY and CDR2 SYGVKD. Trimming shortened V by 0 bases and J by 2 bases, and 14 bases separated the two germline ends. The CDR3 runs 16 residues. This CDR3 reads CAISESNSGETYEQYF. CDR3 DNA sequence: TGTGCCATCAGTGAGTCGAATTCCGGGGAGACCTACGAGCAGTACTTC.

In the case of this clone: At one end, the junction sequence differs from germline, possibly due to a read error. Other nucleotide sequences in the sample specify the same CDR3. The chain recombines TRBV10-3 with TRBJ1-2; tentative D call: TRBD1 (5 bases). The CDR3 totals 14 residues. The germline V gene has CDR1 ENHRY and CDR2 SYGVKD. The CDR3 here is CAISGQGYNYGYTF. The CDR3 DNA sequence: TGCGCCATCAGTGGGCAGGGCTATAACTATGGCTACACCTTC.